The next 12 T cell receptor beta chains were all read from a single sample in a study of spatial heterogeneity in lung cancer. MiXCR, run by TCRdb on the 5' RACE reads, gives a single entry per CDR3 protein. Among 75,000 or so distinct CDR3 sequences listed, about 7.8% were seen once. Documented time point: sample taken at primary tumor resection. Source: PBMCs, taken at surgery. These receptors were taken from a male donor with early-stage non-small cell lung cancer.

This clonotype was recorded a few times. This chain joins TRBV11-3 and TRBJ2-2; D might be TRBD2 (5 bases). V lost 4 bases to trimming and J lost 6 bases, with 15 bases between them. CDR3 length: 15 residues. The germline CDR1 and CDR2 sequences are SGHNT and YENEEA. CDR3 region: CASSSTSSRAGELFF. CDR3 bases: TGTGCCAGCAGCTCCACTAGTTCCCGCGCCGGGGAGCTGTTTTTT.

This clonotype appeared many times. The J gene is TRBJ1-5, the V gene TRBV7-2; D is uncertain. The CDR3 length is 14 residues. Trimming removed 1 base from V and 6 bases from J, with 10 bases in between. Germline V lookup: CDR1 SGHTA, CDR2 FQGNSA. The CDR3 coding sequence is TGTGCCAGCAGCTTAGTAAGGGCTGCTCAGCCCCAGCATTTT. It specifies CASSLVRAAQPQHF.

This clonotype was counted only a few times. The chain uses TRBV7-2 and TRBJ2-1, with 9 bases lining up with TRBD2. CDR1 and CDR2 from the germline V gene are SGHTA and FQGNSA. The ends lost 3 bases at V and 0 bases at J; junction bases unmatched: 9. This CDR3 contains 18 residues. The CDR3 reads CASSFQRLAVSSYNEQFF. The CDR3, as DNA: TGTGCCAGCAGCTTCCAAAGACTAGCGGTTAGCTCCTACAATGAGCAGTTCTTC.

This clonotype was detected many times. V and J are TRBV10-3 and TRBJ2-1; D is unresolved. The V gene's germline CDR1 is ENHRY and CDR2 SYGVKD. The V end lost 0 bases, the J end lost 5 bases, and 8 bases lay between the germline ends. This CDR3 is built from 14 residues. In DNA, the CDR3 is TGTGCCATCAGTGAGTCGACTCGGGACAATGAGCAGTTCTTC. Its translation is CAISESTRDNEQFF.

This clonotype was seen repeatedly, ten times or more. The chain joins TRBV28 to TRBJ1-2, with D possibly being TRBD1 (6 bases). The CDR3 runs 14 residues. Germline V gene sequence: CDR1 MDHEN, CDR2 SYDVKM. Trimming took 6 bases from V and 5 from J, leaving 16 bases between them. CDR3 amino acids: CASSLTGTPYGYTF. CDR3 in DNA: TGTGCCAGCAGCCTCACCGGGACACCATATGGCTACACCTTC.

V and J are TRBV4-3 and TRBJ2-5; the D is unclear. Germline V lookup: CDR1 LGHNA, CDR2 YSLEER. Trimming took off 4 bases at V and 1 base at J, with 13 bases between the two ends. The CDR3 loop spans 15 amino acids. The CDR3 loop reads CASSPYPYLQETQYF. CDR3 sequence (DNA): TGCGCCAGCAGCCCGTATCCGTATCTCCAAGAGACCCAGTACTTC.

This clonotype was found many times. The chain has TRBV7-2 and TRBJ2-7; tentatively, D is TRBD2 (5 bases). Trimming left V 3 bases short and J 2 bases short, with 5 bases between. Germline V CDR1 and CDR2: SGHTA, FQGNSA. This CDR3 is built from 12 residues. The CDR3 DNA follows: TGTGCCAGCAGCTTCGGGGCCTACGAGCAGTACTTC. This encodes CASSFGAYEQYF.

Here the CDR3 reads CASSFGQGLGETQYF. The CDR3 DNA is TGCGCCAGCAGCTTCGGACAGGGGCTAGGCGAGACCCAGTACTTC. J is TRBJ2-5 and V is TRBV5-1, with TRBD1 identical over 9 bases. This CDR3 spans 15 amino acids. V lost 2 bases, J lost 5 bases, and 7 bases stayed unmatched. CDR1 SGHRS and CDR2 YFSETQ come from the germline V gene.

This clonotype was counted at least ten times. This rearrangement joins TRBV10-1 to TRBJ2-5; D not certain. Trimming left V 3 bases short and J 4 bases short, with 6 bases between. The CDR3 has 12 amino acids. Germline CDR1 and CDR2: WNHNN and SYGVQD (reference sequence). The DNA of the CDR3 is TGCGCCAGCAGTGACCTCCTAGAGACCCAGTACTTC. Amino acids: CASSDLLETQYF.

This clonotype was recorded a few times. CDR3 sequence: CASSSGGVTGGYTF. The DNA for the CDR3 is TGTGCCAGCAGTTCCGGGGGAGTGACAGGAGGCTACACCTTC. The chain links TRBV27 to TRBJ1-2; weak D call: TRBD1 (6 bases). This CDR3 spans 14 amino acids. The germline V gene encodes CDR1 MNHEY and CDR2 SMNVEV (reference sequence). V was trimmed by 4 bases and J by 8 bases, leaving 17 bases between them.

This clonotype has a count of ten or more. V usage is TRBV20-1 and J usage is TRBJ1-1; D remains ambiguous. The V end was cut by 4 bases, the J end by 2 bases, with 11 bases between. This CDR3 is 13 amino acids long. CDR1 is DFQATT and CDR2 is SNEGSKA in the germline V gene (reference sequence). The CDR3 sequence: CSAIGGTNTEAFF. In DNA, the CDR3 is TGCAGTGCTATTGGAGGTACTAACACTGAAGCTTTCTTT.

This clonotype has a handful of counts. The genes are TRBV5-1 and TRBJ2-5; no firm D call. V was cut by 2 bases and J by 1 base, with 6 bases left in between. Germline V CDR1 and CDR2: SGHRS, YFSETQ. The CDR3 length is 13 residues. The CDR3 spells CASSLGTQETQYF. The CDR3 DNA follows: TGCGCCAGCAGCTTAGGAACCCAAGAGACCCAGTACTTC.